This T cell receptor beta chain emerged from a study of T-cell memory formation after mild COVID-19 (dated by TCRdb to the early 2020s). Regarding the complete study: Most TCR sequence clusters were specific to one of the two donors. In two donors, T-cell clones that expanded and contracted after mild COVID-19 were tracked by sequencing TCRalpha and TCRbeta repertoires over time. The cohort was made up of two young adult volunteers, one female and one male, who were previously healthy.

Sequencing was performed on an Illumina NovaSeq 6000. TCRalpha and TCRbeta cDNA libraries were constructed by 5'RACE with constant-segment primers, with sample barcodes and unique molecular identifiers being introduced. Trizol reagent was used to extract RNA from every sample. Library amplification was performed in two PCR steps, and a second sample barcode and Illumina TruSeq adapters were introduced in the second step. Sequencing of the libraries was done on an Illumina NovaSeq, producing 2 x 150 bp paired-end reads. In the authors' own workflow: Reads were demultiplexed and collapsed into UMI-guided consensus sequences with migec v1.2.7. With mixcr v2.1.11, UMI consensuses were aligned to TRA and TRB V and J templates and assembled into clonotypes. A clonotype was counted as expanded or contracted only if both edgeR and NoisET called the change significant, with noise models trained on biological replicates. edgeR calls used a false discovery rate-adjusted p below 0.01 and a log2 fold-change threshold of 1. As an exploratory analysis of dynamics, max-normalized trajectories of the 1000 most abundant clonotypes were examined with PCA combined with hierarchical clustering. Each responding clone was given a CD4 or CD8 phenotype based on the CD4+ and CD8+ repertoires, which had been sequenced separately. Using fastp at Q25 and MiXCR, TCRdb reprocessed the public reads and kept productive beta chains. Rows are combined by CDR3 protein, so each entry shows the most common genes and DNA. The V and J calls and clone size come from TCRdb's table, not from the authors' own analysis. This sample gives about 110,000 distinct CDR3 sequences in total; over 15% of them show up just once. 28% of the sample is held by the ten biggest clonotypes.

General study outcomes and caveats: Contracting CD4+ clones were found mainly in CM and EM memory subsets, while CD8+ clones were enriched in EMRA. Only a couple of mild cases were covered in the study, and larger cohorts including severe cases with pre-infection samples were considered necessary. SARS-CoV-2 specificity of the second-wave clones peaking on day 37 was not confirmed. From day 15 to 85, contracting clones showed balanced CD4/CD8 phenotypes, whereas a second wave of clones that expanded from day 15 to 37 leaned towards CD4+. The detection of some responding clones in pre-infection memory suggests that pre-existing cross-reactive memory T cells joined the SARS-CoV-2 response.

This clonotype has only a few counts. It has no known antigen specificity. No much larger clone exists at a distance of one base, and base qualities are not known. PBMCs were isolated by Ficoll-Paque density gradient centrifugation. This clonotype originated in an adult woman who had mild COVID-19 (a few samples of this study predate the infection). The sample titles of this study are shuffled in the database, so cell type and time point are left out; the donor was told from shared clones. Sequenced material: PBMCs or a T cell subset sorted from them (not recorded which).

The CDR3 protein sequence reads: CASSAGTPPAGELFF. In nucleotides, the sequence is TGTGCCAGCAGCGCGGGGACTCCCCCTGCCGGGGAGCTGTTTTTT. The sequence is built from TRBV5-5 and TRBJ2-2; the D gene is perhaps TRBD2, from 6 matching bases. In the germline V gene (reference sequence), CDR1 corresponds to SGHKS and CDR2 to YYEKEE. The CDR3, cysteine through phenylalanine, is 15 amino acids long. Only the CDR3 portion is preserved as DNA: 45 bases, with reading frame beginning at the first base. Trimming costs V 4 bases and J 6 bases, and their ends lie 16 bases apart.